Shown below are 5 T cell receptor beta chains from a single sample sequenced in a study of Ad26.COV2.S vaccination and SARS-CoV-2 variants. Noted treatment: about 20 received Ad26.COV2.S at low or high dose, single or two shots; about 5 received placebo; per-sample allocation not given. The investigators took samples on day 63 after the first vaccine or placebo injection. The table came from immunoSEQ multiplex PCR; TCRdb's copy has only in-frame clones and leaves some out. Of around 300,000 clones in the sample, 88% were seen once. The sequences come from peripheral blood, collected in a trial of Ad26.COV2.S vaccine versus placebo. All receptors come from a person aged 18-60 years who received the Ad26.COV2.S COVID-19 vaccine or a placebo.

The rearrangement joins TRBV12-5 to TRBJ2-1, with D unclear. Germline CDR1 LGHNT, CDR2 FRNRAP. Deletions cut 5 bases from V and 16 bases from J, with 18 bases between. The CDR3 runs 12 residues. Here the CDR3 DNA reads TGTGCTAGTGGTCCGATTTCTCACCGACCTTTCTTC. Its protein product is CASGPISHRPFF.

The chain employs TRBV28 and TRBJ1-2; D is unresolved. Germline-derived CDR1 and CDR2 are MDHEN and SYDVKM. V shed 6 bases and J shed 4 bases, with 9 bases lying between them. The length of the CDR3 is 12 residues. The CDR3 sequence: CASRRTPYGYTF. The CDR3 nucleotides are TGTGCCAGCAGGCGGACCCCCTATGGCTACACCTTC.

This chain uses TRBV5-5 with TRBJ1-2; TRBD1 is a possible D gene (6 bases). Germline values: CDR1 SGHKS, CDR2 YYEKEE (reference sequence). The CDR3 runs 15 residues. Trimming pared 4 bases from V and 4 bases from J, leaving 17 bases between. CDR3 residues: CASSPGTFPLYGYTF. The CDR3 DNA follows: TGTGCCAGCAGCCCCGGGACATTCCCCCTCTATGGCTACACCTTC.

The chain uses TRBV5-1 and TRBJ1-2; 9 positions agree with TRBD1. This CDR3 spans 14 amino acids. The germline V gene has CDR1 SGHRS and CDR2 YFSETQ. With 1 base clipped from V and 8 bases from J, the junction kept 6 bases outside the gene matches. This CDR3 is CASSLTQGAGGYTF. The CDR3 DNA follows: TGCGCCAGCAGCTTGACACAGGGGGCGGGAGGCTACACCTTC.

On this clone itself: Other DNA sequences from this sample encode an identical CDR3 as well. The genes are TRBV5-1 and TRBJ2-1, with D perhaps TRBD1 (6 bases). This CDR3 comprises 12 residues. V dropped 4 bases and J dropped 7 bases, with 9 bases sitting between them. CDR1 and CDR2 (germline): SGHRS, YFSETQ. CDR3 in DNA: TGCGCCAGCAGCCTACAGGGTAATGAGCAGTTCTTC. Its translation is CASSLQGNEQFF.